This T cell receptor (beta chain) derives from a study of shared clonotypes between healthy human individuals. The ends were cut back, 8 bases at V and 0 bases at J, with 13 bases in the middle. Germline V gives CDR1 SQVTM, CDR2 ANQGSEA. This CDR3 is 14 amino acids long. Repertoires were generated with immunoSEQ multiplex PCR, while TCRdb's copy carries only in-frame clones and drops some. This repertoire shows roughly 500,000 clones, around 80% found once; its top ten account for about an eighth. This sequence originates from a woman in her forties in good health. Some clones in this sample may be carry-over from other donors' samples. Input material: PBMCs. This chain uses TRBV29-1 with TRBJ2-2; the D gene is possibly TRBD1 (5 bases). The CDR3 DNA sequence: TGCAGCTGCAGGGCCTTCACGAACACCGGGGAGCTGTTTTTT. It encodes CSCRAFTNTGELFF.